A single sample gave rise to the 2 T cell receptor beta chains below, sequenced in a study of identical twins. TCRdb called the 5' RACE reads again in MiXCR, with one record for every CDR3 protein. The sample records hundreds of thousands of distinct CDR3 sequences, about 20% being singletons. These data were likewise used in another study, on T cells expressing NK-cell markers.

The material sequenced was PBMCs. Receptors originate from a young woman in good health.

The CDR3 spells CASRTGTGDYEQYF. CDR3 nucleotide sequence: TGTGCCAGCAGAACCGGGACAGGGGACTACGAGCAGTACTTC. The V gene is TRBV6-1, the J gene TRBJ2-7, with TRBD1 identical over 10 bases. The CDR3 is 14 amino acids. Germline CDR1 is MNHNS and CDR2 is SASEGT. The junction had 5 bases not matched to a gene; V was cut back by 6 bases and J by 3 bases.

This clonotype was counted a few times. V is TRBV20-1 and J is TRBJ2-1; unclear D gene. Germline CDR1 reads DFQATT; CDR2 reads SNEGSKA (reference sequence). V gave up 1 base and J gave up 0 bases, with 7 bases separating them. The CDR3 loop spans 14 amino acids. The CDR3 DNA sequence: TGCAGTGCTAGAGGGGAAAGCTCCTACAATGAGCAGTTCTTC. It yields the protein CSARGESSYNEQFF.